The 25 T cell receptor beta chains below all came from one sample that was sequenced in a study of T cell responses to AZD1222 COVID-19 vaccine. Assay: immunoSEQ multiplex PCR; the TCRdb copy retains only in-frame clones and omits some. This table holds approximately 190,000 clones, 85% to 95% found once. The specimen comprised peripheral blood, sampled on day 0 of AZD1222 vaccination. These receptors all come from an adult in good health.

The V and J genes are TRBV4-3 and TRBJ1-1; D not certain. This CDR3 is built from 13 residues. Germline CDR1 reads LGHNA; CDR2 reads YSLEER. Trimming stripped 3 bases from V and 4 bases from J, with 9 bases between. DNA of the CDR3: TGCGCCAGCAGCCAGCACCGGGCCACTGAAGCTTTCTTT. The encoded protein is CASSQHRATEAFF.

This sequence joins TRBV7-6 and TRBJ1-4; TRBD1 matches at 9 bases. This CDR3 comprises 17 residues. The germline gives CDR1 SGHVS, CDR2 FNYEAQ. After removal of 1 base from V and 5 bases from J, the junction contained 8 bases not matched to a gene. This chain's CDR3 is CASSLGGGTGTNEKLFF. The CDR3 nucleotides read TGTGCCAGCAGCTTAGGGGGCGGGACAGGGACAAATGAAAAACTGTTTTTT. Full variable domain (missing parts from reference TRBV7-6 and TRBJ1-4): GAGVSQSPRYKVTKRGQDVALRCDPISGHVSLYWYRQALGQGPEFLTYFNYEAQQDKSGLPNDRFSAERPEGSISTLTIQRTEQRDSAMYRCASSLGGGTGTNEKLFFGSGTQLSVL.

Only one count was recorded for this clone. CDR3 nucleotide sequence: TGTGCCAGCAGTTCTACCACAGATACGCAGTATTTT. Its translation: CASSSTTDTQYF. The rearrangement joins TRBV6-5 to TRBJ2-3; D gene ambiguous. V shed 4 bases and J shed 2 bases, with 4 bases lying between them. The CDR3 runs to 12 residues. The germline V gene encodes CDR1 MNHEY and CDR2 SVGAGI.

This chain connects TRBV18 to TRBJ1-1; D uncertain. The V end was cut by 3 bases, the J end by 3 bases, with 8 bases between. Germline assignment: CDR1 KGHSH and CDR2 LQKENI. CDR3 length equals 13 residues. CDR3 coding DNA: TGTGCCAGCTCACCTAGGACCTACACTGAAGCTTTCTTT. It is translated as CASSPRTYTEAFF.

The CDR3 sequence: CASSSPAGQLTSSPLHF. The CDR3 region has the DNA TGTGCCAGCAGCTCCCCCGCCGGACAGTTAACTAGTTCACCCCTCCACTTT. The V and J genes are TRBV7-2 and TRBJ1-6; perhaps TRBD1 as D (6 bases). Germline-derived CDR1 and CDR2 are SGHTA and FQGNSA. Trimming removed 4 bases at V and 9 bases at J, with 22 bases between. The CDR3 sequence is 17 residues long. Based on the CDR3 plus reference TRBV7-2 and TRBJ1-6, the full variable domain is GAGVSQSPSNKVTEKGKDVELRCDPISGHTALYWYRQSLGQGLEFLIYFQGNSAPDKSGLPSDRFSAERTGGSVSTLTIQRTQQEDSAVYLCASSSPAGQLTSSPLHFGNGTRLTVT.

This chain connects TRBV9 to TRBJ1-4; D gene ambiguous. From germline, CDR1 is SGDLS and CDR2 YYNGEE. Trimming pared 4 bases from V and 4 bases from J, leaving 8 bases between. The CDR3 runs to 13 residues. This chain's CDR3 is CASSPRLNEKLFF. The DNA of the CDR3 is TGTGCCAGCAGCCCTAGACTTAATGAAAAACTGTTTTTT.

The rearrangement links TRBV10-3 to TRBJ2-5; possibly TRBD1 or TRBD2 for D (6 bases each). The CDR3 is 13 residues long. V was cut by 7 bases and J by 4 bases, with 13 bases left in between. CDR1 and CDR2 (germline): ENHRY, SYGVKD. The CDR3 DNA reads TGTGCCATCAAGGAGGGCAGGGGAGAGACCCAGTACTTC. It specifies CAIKEGRGETQYF.

This clone was found once. The CDR3: CATKKMNTEAFF. The CDR3 DNA sequence: TGTGCCACCAAGAAAATGAACACTGAAGCTTTCTTT. The J gene is TRBJ1-1, the V gene TRBV2; D remains unclear. Germline V CDR1 and CDR2: SNHLY, FYNNEI. CDR3 length equals 12 residues. Trimming removed 10 bases from V and 0 bases from J, with 9 bases in between.

This rearrangement joins TRBV11-3 to TRBJ2-5; 10 positions match TRBD1. CDR1 and CDR2 from the germline V gene are SGHNT and YENEEA. This CDR3 comprises 16 residues. Unmatched junction bases numbered 6, after V lost 4 bases and J lost 1 base. The CDR3 bases are TGTGCCAGCAGCTCCGGGGACAGGGGCCCCCAAGAGACCCAGTACTTC. It yields the protein CASSSGDRGPQETQYF.

The chain has TRBV6-2 or TRBV6-3 and TRBJ2-3, with 11 bases matching TRBD1. The length of the CDR3 is 17 residues. V shed 5 bases and J 5 bases; nucleotides not matched to a gene: 12. Germline CDR1 is MNHEY and CDR2 is SVGEGT. The CDR3, as DNA: TGTGCCAGCAGTGGGCCTCTCCGGGACAGGGGGAAAGATACGCAGTATTTT. Residues: CASSGPLRDRGKDTQYF.

The chain links TRBV27 to TRBJ2-5; a weak D match, TRBD2 (6 bases). Germline V gives CDR1 MNHEY, CDR2 SMNVEV (reference sequence). The germline V and J ends were trimmed by 5 bases and 6 bases, with 19 bases remaining between them. This CDR3 is 15 amino acids long. The CDR3 DNA reads as TGTGCCAGCAGTCAATGGGACTCTCGGGCACAGACCCAGTACTTC. It translates to CASSQWDSRAQTQYF.

In its sample, this clone was seen once. The gene calls are TRBV28 and TRBJ1-2, with D unresolved. The germline gives CDR1 MDHEN, CDR2 SYDVKM. Between the trimmed V and J ends, which lost 10 bases and 7 bases, there was a span of 16 bases. The length of the CDR3 is 12 residues. In DNA form, the CDR3 reads TGTGCCATCTCGACGGGCTATCTTGGCTACACCTTC. Amino acid sequence: CAISTGYLGYTF.

V and J are TRBV4-3 and TRBJ2-1; D call uncertain. Looked up from germline, CDR1 is LGHNA and CDR2 is YSLEER. V was trimmed by 0 bases and J by 9 bases, leaving 6 bases between them. The CDR3 extends over 12 amino acids. As DNA, the CDR3 is TGCGCCAGCAGCCAAGATTGGGGTGAGCAGTTCTTC. Protein product: CASSQDWGEQFF.

The chain recombines TRBV2 with TRBJ2-2; unclear D gene. The CDR3 extends over 14 amino acids. Germline V gene data show CDR1 as SNHLY and CDR2 as FYNNEI. The V end was cut by 6 bases, the J end by 8 bases, with 16 bases between. This chain's CDR3 is CASRDLSEKGELFF. CDR3 DNA sequence: TGTGCCAGCAGGGACCTAAGCGAGAAGGGGGAGCTGTTTTTT.

V is TRBV19 and J is TRBJ2-2, with D possibly being TRBD2 (5 bases). CDR1 LNHDA and CDR2 SQIVND come from the germline V gene (reference sequence). Trimming shortened V by 4 bases and J by 8 bases, and 8 bases separated the two germline ends. The CDR3 has 12 residues. CDR3 residues: CASSKPGGELFF. In DNA form, the CDR3 reads TGTGCCAGTAGTAAACCGGGGGGGGAGCTGTTTTTT.

The rearrangement joins TRBV9 to TRBJ1-6, with D perhaps matching TRBD1 (5 bases). CDR3 length equals 13 residues. The germline gives CDR1 SGDLS, CDR2 YYNGEE. Trimming took off 3 bases at V and 10 bases at J, with 11 bases between the two ends. The CDR3: CASSAGLESPLHF. The CDR3 region has the DNA TGTGCCAGCAGCGCGGGACTGGAATCACCCCTCCACTTT. The full variable domain, in which reference TRBV9 and TRBJ1-6 provide the parts outside the CDR3, is DSGVTQTPKHLITATGQRVTLRCSPRSGDLSVYWYQQSLDQGLQFLIQYYNGEERAKGNILERFSAQQFPDLHSELNLSSLELGDSALYFCASSAGLESPLHFGNGTRLTVT.

The table lists this clone with a count of one. This rearrangement joins TRBV4-3 to TRBJ2-7; D is undetermined. There are 15 residues in the CDR3. V dropped 0 bases and J dropped 0 bases, with 9 bases sitting between them. The germline CDR1 and CDR2 sequences are LGHNA and YSLEER. CDR3 DNA sequence: TGCGCCAGCAGCCAAGATCCAGCCACCTCCTACGAGCAGTACTTC. It encodes CASSQDPATSYEQYF.

The chain couples TRBV19 to TRBJ2-7, with a weak D call TRBD1 (7 bases). V was cut by 4 bases and J by 7 bases, with 20 bases left in between. Germline V CDR1 and CDR2: LNHDA, SQIVND (reference sequence). The CDR3 length is 15 residues. The CDR3 spells CASSTLQGGTGEQYF. As DNA, the CDR3 is TGTGCCAGTAGTACTCTCCAGGGGGGAACTGGTGAGCAGTACTTC.

This chain joins TRBV24-1 and TRBJ2-1, with TRBD2 matching 7 bases. The germline V gene encodes CDR1 KGHDR and CDR2 SFDVKD. The CDR3 totals 16 residues. The V and J ends lost 4 bases and 5 bases, in that order; junction bases with no gene match: 10. CDR3 loop: CATSDRSGEGDNEQFF. The CDR3 region has the DNA TGTGCCACCAGTGACCGAAGCGGGGAGGGTGACAATGAGCAGTTCTTC.

The chain couples TRBV3-1 (or the pseudogene TRBV3-2) to TRBJ2-1; D remains ambiguous. V was trimmed by 4 bases and J by 6 bases, leaving 13 bases between them. CDR1 and CDR2 from the germline V gene are LGHDT and YNNKEL (reference sequence). This CDR3 has 14 amino acids. The CDR3 region has the DNA TGTGCCAGCAGCCCTTTTAGACGTCCCAATGAGCAGTTCTTC. Its translation is CASSPFRRPNEQFF.

This clone has just one count. Written as DNA, the CDR3 is TGTGCCAGTAGTATACGTAAGGGGGCGCTTAATTCACCCCTCCACTTT. This codes for CASSIRKGALNSPLHF. The V and J genes are TRBV19 and TRBJ1-6, with 7 bases lining up with TRBD1. In germline, CDR1 is LNHDA, CDR2 SQIVND (reference sequence). CDR3 length: 16 residues. The V segment lost 2 bases and the J segment 6 bases; nucleotides outside the gene matches: 7.

The chain recombines TRBV10-3 with TRBJ1-1, with TRBD1 as a possible D gene (6 bases). The CDR3 length is 20 residues. Between the trimmed V and J ends, which lost 0 bases and 0 bases, there was a span of 23 bases. Germline CDR1 ENHRY, CDR2 SYGVKD. The CDR3 region has the DNA TGTGCCATCAGTGAGTCGCCGGGGGCCCCACGGCTTCCCATGAACACTGAAGCTTTCTTT. Translation: CAISESPGAPRLPMNTEAFF.

The chain combines TRBV11-2 with TRBJ2-2; D could derive from TRBD1 or TRBD2 (5 bases each). Between the trimmed V and J ends, which lost 1 base and 8 bases, there was a span of 17 bases. This CDR3 contains 16 residues. Per the germline V gene, CDR1 is SGHAT and CDR2 is FQNNGV. The CDR3 spells CASSLGGSTSRGELFF. CDR3 coding DNA: TGTGCCAGCAGCTTAGGGGGGTCGACGTCCCGAGGGGAGCTGTTTTTT. The whole variable domain, remainder taken from reference TRBV11-2 and TRBJ2-2, is EAGVAQSPRYKIIEKRQSVAFWCNPISGHATLYWYQQILGQGPKLLIQFQNNGVVDDSQLPKDRFSAERLKGVDSTLKIQPAKLEDSAVYLCASSLGGSTSRGELFFGEGSRLTVL.

The rearrangement joins TRBV2 to TRBJ1-3; D call uncertain. Trimming removed 2 bases at V and 0 bases at J, with 5 bases between. The CDR3 contains 14 residues. CDR1 SNHLY and CDR2 FYNNEI come from the germline V gene. The CDR3 nucleotides are TGTGCCAGCAGTGAATTATACTCTGGAAACACCATATATTTT. Translating it yields CASSELYSGNTIYF.

The rearrangement uses TRBV5-6 and TRBJ2-2; no firm D call. Trimming shortened V by 4 bases and J by 7 bases, and 14 bases separated the two germline ends. In germline, CDR1 is SGHDT, CDR2 YYEEEE. The CDR3 is made up of 14 amino acids. The CDR3: CASSPHRLVGELFF. The CDR3 region has the DNA TGTGCCAGCAGCCCTCACAGACTCGTCGGGGAGCTGTTTTTT.